Sequencing of this TCR beta chain was carried out in a study of T cell repertoires in cytomegalovirus infection. For this clonotype: What it binds is not known.

There are 12 residues in the CDR3. Germline V gives CDR1 ENHRY, CDR2 SYGVKD. V shed 2 bases and J shed 6 bases, with 6 bases lying between them. TCRdb ran MiXCR on the reads and lists one entry per CDR3 protein. Among approximately 590,000 distinct CDR3 sequences, almost 40% were seen once, and the ten largest hold around 48%. V and J are TRBV10-3 and TRBJ2-3; D is unresolved. The clonotype comes from a human donor in good health (CMV status not recorded). Some clones in this sample may be carry-over from other donors' samples. The sequencing used cultured PBMCs, collected from culture after CMV antigen stimulation. This chain's CDR3 is CAISEMGDTQYF. Here the CDR3 DNA reads TGTGCCATCAGTGAGATGGGGGATACGCAGTATTTT.